This TCR beta chain was observed in a study of low-dose radiotherapy and immunotherapy resistance in tumors. Looking at the study overall: Doses delivered to Cohort 2 were 1 Gy per fraction every two weeks, amounting to 13 Gy over 26 weeks.

Noted time point: before trial treatment. It was nivolumab, ipilimumab, aspirin, low-dose cyclophosphamide and low-dose radiotherapy that donors received. Tumors of eligible patients were advanced, solid and lacking tumor-infiltrating lymphocytes. The CDR3 has 15 amino acids. Per germline, CDR1 SNHLY and CDR2 FYNNEI. V shed 6 bases and J 4 bases; nucleotides not matched to a gene: 8. Primers used for first-strand cDNA, a TRAV- and TRBV-specific set, covered both alpha and beta chains. PCR amplification of the TCRs was performed with Phusion for approximately 20 PCR cycles, and it relied on a constant-region primer together with a V-primer adapter. In vitro transcription amplified the mRNA that had been isolated. TCRdb reanalysed the reads using MiXCR and keeps one entry per CDR3 protein. This table holds almost 40,000 distinct CDR3 sequences, around 30% found once.

The chain recombines TRBV2 with TRBJ2-1, with 8 nucleotides matching TRBD2. This sample comprised PBMCs, obtained before treatment. This TCR came from a male donor with gallbladder cancer. The CDR3 region is CASSRSGSGYNEQFF. DNA of the CDR3: TGTGCCAGCAGCCGAAGCGGGAGTGGGTACAATGAGCAGTTCTTC.